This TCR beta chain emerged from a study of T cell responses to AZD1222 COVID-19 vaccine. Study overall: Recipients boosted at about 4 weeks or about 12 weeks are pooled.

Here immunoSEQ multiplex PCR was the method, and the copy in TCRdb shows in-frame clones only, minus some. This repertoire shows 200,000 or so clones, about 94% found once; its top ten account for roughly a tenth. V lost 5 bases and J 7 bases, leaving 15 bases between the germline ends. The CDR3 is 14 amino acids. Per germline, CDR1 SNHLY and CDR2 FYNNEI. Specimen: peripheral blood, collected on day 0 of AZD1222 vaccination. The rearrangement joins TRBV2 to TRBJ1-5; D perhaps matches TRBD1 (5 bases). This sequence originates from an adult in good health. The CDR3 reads CASSTTTAPQPQHF. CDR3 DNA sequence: TGTGCCAGCAGTACCACGACAGCCCCACAGCCCCAGCATTTT. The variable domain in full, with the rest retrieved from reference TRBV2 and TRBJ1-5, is EPEVTQTPSHQVTQMGQEVILRCVPISNHLYFYWYRQILGQKVEFLVSFYNNEISEKSEIFDDQFSVERPDGSNFTLKIRSTKLEDSAMYFCASSTTTAPQPQHFGDGTRLSIL.